Each of the 20 T cell receptor beta chains below was sequenced from the same sample in a study of T cell repertoires in cytomegalovirus infection. MiXCR, run by TCRdb on the reads, gives a single entry per CDR3 protein. This table holds about 180,000 distinct CDR3 sequences, under 15% found once. Input material: PBMCs. The receptors come from a human donor in good health (CMV status not recorded). Some clones in this sample may be carry-over from other donors' samples.

This clonotype has ten or more counts. The chain has TRBV7-9 and TRBJ1-2; 7 bases map to TRBD1. V lost 4 bases and J lost 9; bases outside the gene matches: 11. Germline V gives CDR1 SEHNR, CDR2 FQNEAQ (reference sequence). The CDR3 totals 14 residues. For the CDR3, the DNA is TGTGCCAGCAGCTCCGGGGGACAGCCTGTAAGCTACACCTTC. This gives the protein CASSSGGQPVSYTF.

This clonotype was seen only a few times. J is TRBJ1-3 and V is TRBV28; 10 nucleotides match TRBD1. Germline V lookup: CDR1 MDHEN, CDR2 SYDVKM. V lost 8 bases, J lost 0 bases, and 16 bases stayed unmatched. The CDR3 spans 19 residues. DNA of the CDR3: TGTGCCAGCGGTAGAATTCCGGGACAGGGGAGGGGCTCTGGAAACACCATATATTTT. Amino acid sequence: CASGRIPGQGRGSGNTIYF. Supplemented by reference TRBV28 and TRBJ1-3, the full variable domain reads DVKVTQSSRYLVKRTGEKVFLECVQDMDHENMFWYRQDPGLGLRLIYFSYDVKMKEKGDIPEGYSVSREKKERFSLILESASTNQTSMYLCASGRIPGQGRGSGNTIYFGEGSWLTVV.

Details on this clonotype: At one end the junction does not follow the germline gene, possibly because of a read error. V gene TRBV28 combines with J gene TRBJ2-1; 7 bases line up with TRBD1. From germline, CDR1 is MDHEN and CDR2 SYDVKM. The CDR3 length is 16 residues. Here the CDR3 DNA reads TGTGCCAGCAGAATAACCGGGACAGCTTCCTTCAATGAGCAGTTCTTC. This translates into CASRITGTASFNEQFF.

This clonotype was seen repeatedly, ten times or more. The gene calls are TRBV6-1 and TRBJ2-7; D is unresolved. The V end lost 5 bases, the J end lost 0 bases, and 14 bases lay between the germline ends. CDR1 is MNHNS, CDR2 SASEGT, per germline. The CDR3 consists of 15 residues. DNA for the CDR3: TGTGCCAGCAGTTTGACTTCGACTTTCTCCTACGAGCAGTACTTC. Translated: CASSLTSTFSYEQYF.

In this sample, this clonotype turned up many times. The chain recombines TRBV20-1 with TRBJ2-3; D is possibly TRBD1 or TRBD2 (5 bases each). The CDR3 length is 16 residues. Per the germline V gene, CDR1 is DFQATT and CDR2 is SNEGSKA (reference sequence). Trimming pared 5 bases from V and 1 base from J, leaving 19 bases between. This CDR3 is CSAPGPPIDGTDTQYF. DNA for the CDR3: TGCAGTGCTCCGGGACCTCCTATAGACGGCACAGATACGCAGTATTTT.

This clonotype was counted between two and nine times. The chain couples TRBV7-9 to TRBJ2-2, with 7 positions matching TRBD1. CDR3 size: 14 residues. Germline CDR1 and CDR2: SEHNR and FQNEAQ (reference sequence). V dropped 10 bases and J dropped 4; count of bases not matched to a gene: 9. The CDR3 loop reads CAIEGAPGTGELFF. CDR3 nucleotide sequence: TGTGCCATCGAGGGGGCGCCGGGCACCGGGGAGCTGTTTTTT.

The J gene is TRBJ1-6, the V gene TRBV28; a weak D match, TRBD1 (5 bases). CDR1 MDHEN and CDR2 SYDVKM come from the germline V gene. CDR3 size: 14 residues. Trimming took off 3 bases at V and 9 bases at J, with 12 bases between the two ends. CDR3 residues: CASSFWGVGSPLHF. The CDR3 bases are TGTGCCAGCAGTTTTTGGGGCGTCGGTTCACCCCTCCACTTT.

This chain joins TRBV28 and TRBJ2-1; D may correspond to TRBD1 or TRBD2 (5 bases each). The CDR3 sequence is 12 residues long. CDR1 and CDR2 (germline): MDHEN, SYDVKM. V was cut by 4 bases and J by 10 bases, with 11 bases left in between. The CDR3 bases are TGTGCCAGCAGTTCCCCGGGGCGGGAGCAGTTCTTC. Its translation is CASSSPGREQFF.

Many counts were recorded for this clonotype. The rearrangement joins TRBV7-3 to TRBJ1-1, with D unresolved. Germline CDR1 is SGHTA and CDR2 is FQGTGA. V shed 3 bases and J shed 1 base, with 6 bases lying between them. The CDR3 loop spans 13 amino acids. In DNA, the CDR3 is TGTGCCAGCAGCTTTAACACGAACACTGAAGCTTTCTTT. It specifies CASSFNTNTEAFF.

This clonotype was found many times. The gene calls are TRBV7-2 and TRBJ2-2, with 7 nucleotides matching TRBD1. In germline, CDR1 is SGHTA, CDR2 FQGNSA. V lost 5 bases and J lost 3; bases outside the gene matches: 6. The CDR3 runs to 15 residues. As DNA, the CDR3 is TGTGCCAGCAGCCTGGACAGGTTCTACACCGGGGAGCTGTTTTTT. This gives the protein CASSLDRFYTGELFF.

The V and J genes are TRBV3-1 and TRBJ1-1; D is ambiguous. This CDR3 region has 15 residues. Trimming shortened V by 1 base and J by 12 bases, and 21 bases separated the two germline ends. In germline, CDR1 is LGHDT, CDR2 YNNKEL (reference sequence). The CDR3: CASSQVLLAAQMSFF. In DNA form, the CDR3 reads TGTGCCAGCAGCCAAGTCCTTTTGGCGGCCCAGATGTCTTTCTTT.

This clonotype was seen many times. V gene TRBV29-1 combines with J gene TRBJ2-4; D is uncertain. CDR1 is SQVTM and CDR2 is ANQGSEA in the germline V gene. This CDR3 is built from 12 residues. Trimming cost V 4 bases and J 6 bases, with 10 bases left between them. CDR3 residues: CSVGGVGNIQYF. Here the CDR3 DNA reads TGCAGCGTTGGCGGAGTTGGAAACATTCAGTACTTC.

This clonotype was recorded at least ten times. The CDR3 DNA is TGCGCCAGCAGCCCGGACAGGGGGCGCCACGAGCAGTACTTC. It translates to CASSPDRGRHEQYF. The chain employs TRBV4-3 and TRBJ2-7; the match to TRBD1 covers 11 bases. Trimming cost V 4 bases and J 5 bases; bases outside gene matches: 4. This CDR3 is built from 14 residues. Germline V gives CDR1 LGHNA, CDR2 YSLEER.

This clonotype was seen repeatedly, ten times or more. The chain carries TRBV7-9 and TRBJ2-2; the D gene is possibly TRBD1 (5 bases). Germline CDR1 and CDR2: SEHNR and FQNEAQ (reference sequence). Trimming cost V 3 bases and J 0 bases, with 8 bases left between them. The CDR3 length is 15 residues. The CDR3: CASSFWTTNTGELFF. CDR3 in DNA: TGTGCCAGCAGCTTCTGGACAACGAACACCGGGGAGCTGTTTTTT.

This clonotype was picked up many times. The chain carries TRBV7-2 and TRBJ2-7, with D unresolved. The V end was cut by 3 bases, the J end by 2 bases, with 8 bases between. The CDR3 has 13 residues. In germline, CDR1 is SGHTA, CDR2 FQGNSA. The CDR3 region is CASSFDGTYEQYF. CDR3 bases: TGTGCCAGCAGCTTTGACGGCACCTACGAGCAGTACTTC.

This clonotype was seen ten or more times. V is TRBV7-2 and J is TRBJ1-3, with 9 bases aligning to TRBD1. This CDR3 has 17 residues. Losses at the gene ends were 5 bases for V and 0 bases for J; bases not matched to a gene: 8. The germline V gene encodes CDR1 SGHTA and CDR2 FQGNSA. DNA of the CDR3: TGTGCCAGCAGCCTAAAGACAGGGGGGAACTCTGGAAACACCATATATTTT. It yields the protein CASSLKTGGNSGNTIYF.

At least ten counts were recorded for this clonotype. The chain links TRBV6-2 or TRBV6-3 to TRBJ2-7, with D uncertain. The CDR3 is 12 residues long. The germline V and J ends were trimmed by 5 bases and 4 bases, with 9 bases remaining between them. Germline V gene sequence: CDR1 MNHEY, CDR2 SVGEGT. CDR3 loop: CASSPDTYEQYF. The CDR3 region has the DNA TGTGCCAGCAGTCCTGACACTTACGAGCAGTACTTC.

Ten or more counts support this clonotype. The V and J genes are TRBV5-6 and TRBJ1-2, with TRBD1 matching over 7 bases. Germline V gene data show CDR1 as SGHDT and CDR2 as YYEEEE. The V segment lost 7 bases and the J segment 6 bases; nucleotides outside the gene matches: 15. The CDR3 contains 15 residues. In nucleotides, the CDR3 is TGTGCCAGCCTGGAAAGGGGACAGAAACAACATGGCTACACCTTC. This sequence encodes CASLERGQKQHGYTF.

The rearrangement uses TRBV5-4 and TRBJ1-6; D may be TRBD1 (5 bases). Trimming pared 0 bases from V and 8 bases from J, leaving 9 bases between. CDR3 length: 14 residues. Per the germline V gene, CDR1 is SGHNT and CDR2 is YYREEE (reference sequence). As DNA, the CDR3 is TGTGCCAGCAGCTTGGAATGGGGCGATTCACCCCTCCACTTT. The encoded protein is CASSLEWGDSPLHF.

This chain connects TRBV2 to TRBJ2-1, with 10 bases aligning to TRBD2. Germline values: CDR1 SNHLY, CDR2 FYNNEI. There are 15 residues in the CDR3. V shed 6 bases, J shed 9 bases, and the junction held 11 bases outside the gene matches. CDR3 DNA sequence: TGTGCCAGCAGGGAATCTAGCGGGGGTGCCGGTGAGCAGTTCTTC. Residues: CASRESSGGAGEQFF.